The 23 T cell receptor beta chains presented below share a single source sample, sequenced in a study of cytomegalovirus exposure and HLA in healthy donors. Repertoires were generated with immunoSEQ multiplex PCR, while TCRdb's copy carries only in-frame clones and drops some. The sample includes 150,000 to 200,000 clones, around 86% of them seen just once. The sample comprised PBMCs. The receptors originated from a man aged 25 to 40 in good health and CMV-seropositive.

CDR3 amino acids: CASTVIAGKLNEQFF. The CDR3 DNA follows: TGTGCCAGCACTGTGATAGCGGGGAAACTCAATGAGCAGTTCTTC. J is TRBJ2-1 and V is TRBV28, with 8 bases matching TRBD2. The CDR3 sequence is 15 residues long. Germline V lookup: CDR1 MDHEN, CDR2 SYDVKM. The V segment lost 7 bases and the J segment 6 bases; nucleotides outside the gene matches: 11.

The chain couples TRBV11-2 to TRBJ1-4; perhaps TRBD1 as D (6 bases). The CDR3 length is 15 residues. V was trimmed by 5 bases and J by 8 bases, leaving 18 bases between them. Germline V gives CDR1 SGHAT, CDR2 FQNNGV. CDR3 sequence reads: CASSLSWDIGEKLFF. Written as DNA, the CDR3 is TGTGCCAGCAGCCTTTCATGGGACATAGGGGAAAAACTGTTTTTT.

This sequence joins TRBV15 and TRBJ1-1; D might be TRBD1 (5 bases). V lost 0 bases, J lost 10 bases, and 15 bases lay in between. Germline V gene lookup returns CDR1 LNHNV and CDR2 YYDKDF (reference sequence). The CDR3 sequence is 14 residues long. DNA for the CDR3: TGTGCCACCAGCAGAGATGAGCGGGGGGTCGGAGCTTTCTTT. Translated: CATSRDERGVGAFF.

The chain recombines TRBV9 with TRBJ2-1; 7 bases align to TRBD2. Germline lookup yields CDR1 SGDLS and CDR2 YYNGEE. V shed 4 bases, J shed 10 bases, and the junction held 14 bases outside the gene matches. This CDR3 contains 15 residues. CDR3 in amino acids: CASSPLGQRGGEQFF. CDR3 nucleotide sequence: TGTGCCAGCAGCCCACTTGGCCAGCGGGGCGGAGAGCAGTTCTTC.

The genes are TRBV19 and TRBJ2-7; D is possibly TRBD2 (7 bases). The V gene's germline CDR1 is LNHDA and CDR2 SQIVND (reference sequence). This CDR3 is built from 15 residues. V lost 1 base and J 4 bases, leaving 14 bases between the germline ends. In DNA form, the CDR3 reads TGTGCCAGTAGTATAGCCGGACTAGGGGGGTACGAGCAGTACTTC. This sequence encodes CASSIAGLGGYEQYF.

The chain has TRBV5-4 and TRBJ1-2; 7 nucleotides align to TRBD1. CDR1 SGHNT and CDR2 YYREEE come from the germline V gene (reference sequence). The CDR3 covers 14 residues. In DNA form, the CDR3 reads TGTGGGACAGGACTTGACGCGACTAACTATGGCTACACCTTC. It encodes CGTGLDATNYGYTF. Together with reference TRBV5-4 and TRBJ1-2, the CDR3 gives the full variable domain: ETGVTQSPTHLIKTRGQQVTLRCSSQSGHNTVSWYQQALGQGPQFIFQYYREEENGRGNFPPRFSGLQFPNYSSELNVNALELDDSALYLCGTGLDATNYGYTFGSGTRLTVV.

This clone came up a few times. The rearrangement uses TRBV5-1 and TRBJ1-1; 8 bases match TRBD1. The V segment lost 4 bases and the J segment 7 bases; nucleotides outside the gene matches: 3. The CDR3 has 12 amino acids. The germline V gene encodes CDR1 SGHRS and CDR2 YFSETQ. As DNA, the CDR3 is TGCGCCAGCAGCCTTGGACAGGGTGAAGCTTTCTTT. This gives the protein CASSLGQGEAFF.

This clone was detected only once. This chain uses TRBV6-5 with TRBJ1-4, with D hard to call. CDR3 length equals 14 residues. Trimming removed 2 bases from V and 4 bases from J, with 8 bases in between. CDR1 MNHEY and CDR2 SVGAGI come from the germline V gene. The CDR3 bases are TGTGCCAGCAGTTACGATACATTTAATGAAAAACTGTTTTTT. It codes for CASSYDTFNEKLFF.

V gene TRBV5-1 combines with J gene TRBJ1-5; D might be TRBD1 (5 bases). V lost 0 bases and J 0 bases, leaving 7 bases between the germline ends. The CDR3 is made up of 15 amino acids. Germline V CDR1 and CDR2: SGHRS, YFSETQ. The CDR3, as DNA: TGCGCCAGCAGCTTGGGGGACTTTAGCAATCAGCCCCAGCATTTT. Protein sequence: CASSLGDFSNQPQHF.

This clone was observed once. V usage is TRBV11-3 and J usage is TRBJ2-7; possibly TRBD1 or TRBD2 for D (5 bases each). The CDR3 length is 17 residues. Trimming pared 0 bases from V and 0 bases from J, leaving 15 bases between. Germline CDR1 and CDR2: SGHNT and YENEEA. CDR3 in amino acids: CASSLEGDRRGSYEQYF. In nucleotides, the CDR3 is TGTGCCAGCAGCTTAGAAGGGGACCGTCGAGGCTCCTACGAGCAGTACTTC.

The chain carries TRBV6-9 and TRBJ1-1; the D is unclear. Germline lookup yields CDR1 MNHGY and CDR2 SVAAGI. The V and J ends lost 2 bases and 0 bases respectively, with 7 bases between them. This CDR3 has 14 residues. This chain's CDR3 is CASSYTLVNTEAFF. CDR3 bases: TGTGCCAGCAGTTATACGTTGGTGAACACTGAAGCTTTCTTT.

CDR3 sequence (DNA): TGCGCCAGCAGCTCCACCGAGGGACGGGAAGCTTTCTTT. It codes for CASSSTEGREAFF. The chain carries TRBV5-1 and TRBJ1-1; possible D gene TRBD1, 5 bases. The V end was cut by 3 bases, the J end by 8 bases, with 14 bases between. This CDR3 has 13 amino acids. CDR1 is SGHRS and CDR2 is YFSETQ in the germline V gene. Complete variable domain (other parts from reference TRBV5-1 and TRBJ1-1): KAGVTQTPRYLIKTRGQQVTLSCSPISGHRSVSWYQQTPGQGLQFLFEYFSETQRNKGNFPGRFSGRQFSNSRSEMNVSTLELGDSALYLCASSSTEGREAFFGQGTRLTVV.

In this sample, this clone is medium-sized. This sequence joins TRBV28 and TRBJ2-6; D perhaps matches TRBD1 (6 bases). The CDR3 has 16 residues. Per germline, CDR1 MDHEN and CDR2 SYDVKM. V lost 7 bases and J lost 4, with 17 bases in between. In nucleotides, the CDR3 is TGTGCCAGCACCCTCGGGCAGGGGTCCGGGGCCAACGTCCTGACTTTC. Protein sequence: CASTLGQGSGANVLTF.

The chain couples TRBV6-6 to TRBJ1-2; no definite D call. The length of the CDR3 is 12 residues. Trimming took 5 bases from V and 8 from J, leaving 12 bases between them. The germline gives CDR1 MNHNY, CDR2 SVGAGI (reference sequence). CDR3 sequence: CASSQAGGGYTF. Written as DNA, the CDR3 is TGTGCCAGCAGTCAAGCTGGTGGAGGCTACACCTTC.

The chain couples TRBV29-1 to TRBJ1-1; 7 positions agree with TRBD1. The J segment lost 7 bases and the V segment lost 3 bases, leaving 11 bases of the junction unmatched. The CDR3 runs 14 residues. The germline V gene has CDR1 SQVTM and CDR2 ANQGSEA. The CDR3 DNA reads TGCAGCGTTGACCAGGGACAGTTAGGGATTGAAGCTTTCTTT. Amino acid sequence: CSVDQGQLGIEAFF. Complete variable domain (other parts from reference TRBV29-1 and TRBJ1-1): SAVISQKPSRDICQRGTSLTIQCQVDSQVTMMFWYRQQPGQSLTLIATANQGSEATYESGFVIDKFPISRPNLTFSTLTVSNMSPEDSSIYLCSVDQGQLGIEAFFGQGTRLTVV.

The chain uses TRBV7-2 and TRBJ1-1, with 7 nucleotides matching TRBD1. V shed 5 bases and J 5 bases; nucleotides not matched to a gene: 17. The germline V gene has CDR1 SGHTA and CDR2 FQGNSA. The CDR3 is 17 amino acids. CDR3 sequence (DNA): TGTGCCAGCAGCCCCATTGACGACAGGGAGCATGGTACTGAAGCTTTCTTT. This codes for CASSPIDDREHGTEAFF.

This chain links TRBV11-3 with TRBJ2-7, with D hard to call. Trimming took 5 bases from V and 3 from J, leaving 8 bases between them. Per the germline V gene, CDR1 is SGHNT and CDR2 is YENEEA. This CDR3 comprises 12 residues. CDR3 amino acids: CASSQVGYEQYF. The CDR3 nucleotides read TGTGCCAGCAGCCAGGTGGGCTACGAGCAGTACTTC.

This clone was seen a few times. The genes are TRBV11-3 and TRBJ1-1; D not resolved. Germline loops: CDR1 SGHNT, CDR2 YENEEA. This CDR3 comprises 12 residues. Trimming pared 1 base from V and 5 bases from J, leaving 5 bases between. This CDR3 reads CASSLGETEAFF. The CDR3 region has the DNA TGTGCCAGCAGCTTAGGAGAGACTGAAGCTTTCTTT.

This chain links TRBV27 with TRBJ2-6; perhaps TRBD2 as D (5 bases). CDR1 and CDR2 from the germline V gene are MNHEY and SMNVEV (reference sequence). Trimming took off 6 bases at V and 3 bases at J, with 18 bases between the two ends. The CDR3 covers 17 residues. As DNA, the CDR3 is TGTGCCAGCAGGATCAGCGGAGGCGTTTTTGGGGCCAACGTCCTGACTTTC. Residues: CASRISGGVFGANVLTF.

CDR3 DNA: TGTGCCAGCAGCCGAGATAGCCCGAGCCGTGAGCAGTTCTTC. Translating gives CASSRDSPSREQFF. This chain links TRBV9 with TRBJ2-1; D call uncertain. Germline assignment: CDR1 SGDLS and CDR2 YYNGEE. The V and J ends lost 4 bases and 9 bases respectively, with 17 bases between them. The CDR3 is 14 residues long.

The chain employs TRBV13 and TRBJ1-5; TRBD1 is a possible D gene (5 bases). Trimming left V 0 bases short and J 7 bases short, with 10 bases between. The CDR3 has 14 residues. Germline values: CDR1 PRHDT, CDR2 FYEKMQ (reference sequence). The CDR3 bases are TGTGCCAGCAGCTTAGGCAGGGCGCGCCAGCCCCAGCATTTT. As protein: CASSLGRARQPQHF.

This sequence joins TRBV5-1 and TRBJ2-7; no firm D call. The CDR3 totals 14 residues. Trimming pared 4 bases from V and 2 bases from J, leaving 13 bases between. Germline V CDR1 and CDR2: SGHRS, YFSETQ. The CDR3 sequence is CASSTGFPTYEQYF. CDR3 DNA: TGCGCCAGCAGCACCGGATTCCCTACCTACGAGCAGTACTTC. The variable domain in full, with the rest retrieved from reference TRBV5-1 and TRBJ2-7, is KAGVTQTPRYLIKTRGQQVTLSCSPISGHRSVSWYQQTPGQGLQFLFEYFSETQRNKGNFPGRFSGRQFSNSRSEMNVSTLELGDSALYLCASSTGFPTYEQYFGPGTRLTVT.

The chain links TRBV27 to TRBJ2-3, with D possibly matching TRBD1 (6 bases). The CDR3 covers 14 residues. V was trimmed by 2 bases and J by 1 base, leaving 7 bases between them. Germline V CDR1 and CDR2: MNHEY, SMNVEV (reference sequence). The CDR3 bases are TGTGCCAGCAGTTTACGACAGGGCACAGATACGCAGTATTTT. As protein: CASSLRQGTDTQYF.